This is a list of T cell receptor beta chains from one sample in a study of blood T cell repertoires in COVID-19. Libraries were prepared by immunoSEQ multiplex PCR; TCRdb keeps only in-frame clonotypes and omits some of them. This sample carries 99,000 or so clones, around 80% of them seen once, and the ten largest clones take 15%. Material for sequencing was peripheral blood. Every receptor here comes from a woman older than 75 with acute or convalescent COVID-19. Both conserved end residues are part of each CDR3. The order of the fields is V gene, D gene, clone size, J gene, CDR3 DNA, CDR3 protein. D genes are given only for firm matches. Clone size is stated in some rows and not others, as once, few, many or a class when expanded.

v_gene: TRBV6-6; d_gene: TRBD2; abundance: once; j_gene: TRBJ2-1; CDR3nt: TGTGCCAGCAGCCACCAAGATCCGAGCGGGACTCAGCAGTTCTTC; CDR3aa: CASSHQDPSGTQQFF
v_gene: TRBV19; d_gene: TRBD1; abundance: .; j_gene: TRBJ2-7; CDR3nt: TGTGCCAGTAGTATCTGCCGGCCCAGGGGGTACTCCTACGAGCAGTACTTC; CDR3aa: CASSICRPRGYSYEQYF
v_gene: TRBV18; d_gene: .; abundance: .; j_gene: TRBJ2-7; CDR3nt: TGTGCCAGCTCACCTCCGGTGCTGCCCGAGCAGTACTTC; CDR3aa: CASSPPVLPEQYF
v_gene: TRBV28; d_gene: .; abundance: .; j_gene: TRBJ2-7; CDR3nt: TGTGCCAGCAGTTTTCCTCCGGGAGCTGTTACCTCTTCCTACGAGCAGTACTTC; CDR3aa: CASSFPPGAVTSSYEQYF
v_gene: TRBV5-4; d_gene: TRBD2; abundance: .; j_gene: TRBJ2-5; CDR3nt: TGTGCCAGCAGCTTGGGGACTAGCGGGAGGGCCGAGACCCAGTACTTC; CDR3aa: CASSLGTSGRAETQYF
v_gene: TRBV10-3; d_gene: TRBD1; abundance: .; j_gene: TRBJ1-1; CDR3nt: TGTGCCATCAGTGCGGGACAGGTGAACACTGAAGCTTTCTTT; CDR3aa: CAISAGQVNTEAFF
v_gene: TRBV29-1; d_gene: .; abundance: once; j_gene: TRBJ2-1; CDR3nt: TGCAGCGTTGACAGGGGCAAAGAGGGCAATGAGCAGTTCTTC; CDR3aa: CSVDRGKEGNEQFF
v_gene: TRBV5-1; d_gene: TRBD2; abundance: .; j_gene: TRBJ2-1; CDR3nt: TGCGCCAGCAGCTTGGTGCCGGGAGGAGTTTACAATGAGCAGTTCTTC; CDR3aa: CASSLVPGGVYNEQFF
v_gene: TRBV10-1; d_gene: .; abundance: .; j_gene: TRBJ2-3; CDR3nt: TGCGCCAGCAGCGGGAGTACAGATACGCAGTATTTT; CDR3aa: CASSGSTDTQYF
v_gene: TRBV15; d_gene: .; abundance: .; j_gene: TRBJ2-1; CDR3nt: TGTGCCACCAGCAGAGAGGGGGCATCCACTCGGTACAATGAGCAGTTCTTC; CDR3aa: CATSREGASTRYNEQFF
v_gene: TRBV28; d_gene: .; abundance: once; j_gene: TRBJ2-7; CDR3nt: TGTGCCAGCAGTTCCCCGGACTCCTACGGCGAGCAGTACTTC; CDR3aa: CASSSPDSYGEQYF
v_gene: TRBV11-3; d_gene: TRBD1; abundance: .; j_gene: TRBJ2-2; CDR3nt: TGTGCCAGCAGCAGGAGGGCAGGGGGCGACACCGGGGAGCTGTTTTTT; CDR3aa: CASSRRAGGDTGELFF
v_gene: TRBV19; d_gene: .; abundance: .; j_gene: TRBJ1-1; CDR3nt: TGTGCCAGTAGTATCCCCCGCCTTTTGGGGGCCACTGAAGCTTTCTTT; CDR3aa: CASSIPRLLGATEAFF
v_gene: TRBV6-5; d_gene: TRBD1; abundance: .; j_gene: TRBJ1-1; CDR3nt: TGTGCCAGCAACTTCTTCACAGGGGGCACTGAAGCTTTCTTT; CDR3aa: CASNFFTGGTEAFF
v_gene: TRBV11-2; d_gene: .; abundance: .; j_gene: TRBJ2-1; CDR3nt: TGTGCCAGCAGCCCCACTCGGAGTGGAAACAATGAGCAGTTCTTC; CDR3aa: CASSPTRSGNNEQFF
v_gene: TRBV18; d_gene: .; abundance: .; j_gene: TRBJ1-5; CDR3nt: TGTGCCAGCTCACCAAAGGGGGGGCAGGGCAGCAATCAGCCCCAGCATTTT; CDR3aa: CASSPKGGQGSNQPQHF
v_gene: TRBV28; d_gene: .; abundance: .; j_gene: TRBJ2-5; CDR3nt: TGTGCCAGCAGTCGGGAGGTGAGGGGGTTGGAGACCCAGTACTTC; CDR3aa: CASSREVRGLETQYF
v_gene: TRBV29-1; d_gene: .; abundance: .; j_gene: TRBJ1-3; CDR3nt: TGCAGCGTTGCGACAGCCAAAGGAAACACCATATATTTT; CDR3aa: CSVATAKGNTIYF
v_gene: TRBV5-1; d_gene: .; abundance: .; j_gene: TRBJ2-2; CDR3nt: TGCGCCAGCAGCTTGACGGGACATACGAACACCGGGGAGCTGTTTTTT; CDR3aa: CASSLTGHTNTGELFF
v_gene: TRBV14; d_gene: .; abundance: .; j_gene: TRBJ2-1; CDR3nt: TGTGCCAGCAGCCAAATAGCGTCCTACAATGAGCAGTTCTTC; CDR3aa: CASSQIASYNEQFF